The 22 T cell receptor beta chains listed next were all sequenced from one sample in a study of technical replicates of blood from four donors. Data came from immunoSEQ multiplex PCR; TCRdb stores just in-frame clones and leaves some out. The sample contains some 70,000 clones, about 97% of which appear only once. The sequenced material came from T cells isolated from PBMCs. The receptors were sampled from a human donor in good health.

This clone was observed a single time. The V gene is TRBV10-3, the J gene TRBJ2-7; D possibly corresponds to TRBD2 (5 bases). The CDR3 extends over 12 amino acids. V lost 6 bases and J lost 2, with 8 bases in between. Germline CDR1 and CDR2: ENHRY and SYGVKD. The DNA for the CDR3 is TGTGCCATCAGCGACGGGGCCTACGAGCAGTACTTC. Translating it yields CAISDGAYEQYF.

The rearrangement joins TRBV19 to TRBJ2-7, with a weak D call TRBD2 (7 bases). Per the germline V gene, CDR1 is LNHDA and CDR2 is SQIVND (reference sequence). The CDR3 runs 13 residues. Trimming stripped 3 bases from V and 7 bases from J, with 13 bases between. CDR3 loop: CASSIVEGGEQYF. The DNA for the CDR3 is TGTGCCAGTAGTATTGTCGAGGGGGGGGAGCAGTACTTC.

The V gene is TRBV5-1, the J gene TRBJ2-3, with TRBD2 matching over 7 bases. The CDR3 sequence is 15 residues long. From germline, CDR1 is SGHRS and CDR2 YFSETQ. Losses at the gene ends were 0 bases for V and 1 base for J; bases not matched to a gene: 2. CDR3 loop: CASSLEGGGTDTQYF. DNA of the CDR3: TGCGCCAGCAGCTTGGAGGGAGGGGGCACAGATACGCAGTATTTT.

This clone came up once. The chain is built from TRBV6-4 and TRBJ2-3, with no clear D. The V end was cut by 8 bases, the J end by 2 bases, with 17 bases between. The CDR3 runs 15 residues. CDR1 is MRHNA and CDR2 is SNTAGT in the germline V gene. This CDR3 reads CASSPMPEATDTQYF. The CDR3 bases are TGTGCCAGCTCACCTATGCCCGAGGCCACAGATACGCAGTATTTT.

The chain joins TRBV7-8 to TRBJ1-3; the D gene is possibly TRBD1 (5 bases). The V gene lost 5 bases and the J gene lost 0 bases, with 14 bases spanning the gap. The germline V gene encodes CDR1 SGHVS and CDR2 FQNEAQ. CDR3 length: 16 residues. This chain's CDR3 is CASSGRGTGSGNTIYF. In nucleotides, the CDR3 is TGTGCCAGCAGCGGAAGGGGAACAGGCTCTGGAAACACCATATATTTT.

In nucleotides, the CDR3 is TGCGCCAGCAGCCAAGGGCGCGGGGGGTCCTACGAGCAGTACTTC. Protein product: CASSQGRGGSYEQYF. The chain carries TRBV5-1 and TRBJ2-7, with 8 bases matching TRBD2. The germline CDR1 and CDR2 sequences are SGHRS and YFSETQ. This CDR3 comprises 15 residues. With V trimmed by 4 bases and J by 1 base, 7 bases remained unmatched.

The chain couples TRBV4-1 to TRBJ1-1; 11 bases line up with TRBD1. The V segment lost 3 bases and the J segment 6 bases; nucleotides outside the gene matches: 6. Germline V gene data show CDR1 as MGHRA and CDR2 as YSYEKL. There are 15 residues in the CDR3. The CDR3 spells CASSHPGQGDPEAFF. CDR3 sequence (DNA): TGCGCCAGCAGCCATCCGGGACAGGGGGATCCTGAAGCTTTCTTT.

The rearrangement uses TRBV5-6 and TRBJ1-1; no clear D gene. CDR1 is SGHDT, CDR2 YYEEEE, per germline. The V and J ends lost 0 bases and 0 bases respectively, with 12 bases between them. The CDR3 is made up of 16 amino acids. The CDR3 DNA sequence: TGTGCCAGCAGCTTGGCCTTAGGCAGGTTGAACACTGAAGCTTTCTTT. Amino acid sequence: CASSLALGRLNTEAFF.

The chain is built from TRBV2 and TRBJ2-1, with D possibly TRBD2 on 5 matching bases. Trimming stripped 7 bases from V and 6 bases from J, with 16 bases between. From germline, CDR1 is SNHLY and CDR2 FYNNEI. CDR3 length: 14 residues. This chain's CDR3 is CASKRTALGNEQFF. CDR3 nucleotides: TGTGCCAGCAAACGGACTGCTCTAGGCAATGAGCAGTTCTTC.

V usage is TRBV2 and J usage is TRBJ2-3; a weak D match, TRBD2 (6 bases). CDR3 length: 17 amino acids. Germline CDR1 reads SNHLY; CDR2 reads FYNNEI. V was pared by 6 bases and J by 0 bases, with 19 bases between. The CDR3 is CASSLVQGLASTDTQYF. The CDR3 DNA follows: TGTGCCAGCAGCCTAGTTCAGGGACTCGCAAGCACAGATACGCAGTATTTT.

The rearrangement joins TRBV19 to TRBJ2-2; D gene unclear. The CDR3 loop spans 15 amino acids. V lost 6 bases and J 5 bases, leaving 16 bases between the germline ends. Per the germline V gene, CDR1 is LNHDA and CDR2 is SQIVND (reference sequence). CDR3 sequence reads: CASSPPPLGTGELFF. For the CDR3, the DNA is TGTGCCAGTAGCCCTCCGCCCCTCGGGACCGGGGAGCTGTTTTTT.

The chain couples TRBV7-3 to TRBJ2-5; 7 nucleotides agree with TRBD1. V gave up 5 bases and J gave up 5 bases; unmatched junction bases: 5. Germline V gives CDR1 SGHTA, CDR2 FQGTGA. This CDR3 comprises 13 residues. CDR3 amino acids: CASSLGQFETQYF. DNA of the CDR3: TGTGCCAGCAGCCTGGGACAGTTCGAGACCCAGTACTTC.

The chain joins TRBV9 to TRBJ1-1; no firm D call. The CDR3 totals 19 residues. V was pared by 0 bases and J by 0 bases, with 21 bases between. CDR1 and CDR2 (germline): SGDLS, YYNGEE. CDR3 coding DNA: TGTGCCAGCAGCGTAGCTTACGATTCGGTACGGGATATGAACACTGAAGCTTTCTTT. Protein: CASSVAYDSVRDMNTEAFF.

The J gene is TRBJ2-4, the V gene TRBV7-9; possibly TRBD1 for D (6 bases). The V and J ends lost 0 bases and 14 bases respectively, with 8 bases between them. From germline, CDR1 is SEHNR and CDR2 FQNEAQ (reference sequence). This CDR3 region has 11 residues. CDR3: CASSLARDKYF. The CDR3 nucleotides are TGTGCCAGCAGCTTAGCCCGGGACAAGTACTTC. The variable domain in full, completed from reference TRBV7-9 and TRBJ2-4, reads DTGVSQNPRHKITKRGQNVTFRCDPISEHNRLYWYRQTLGQGPEFLTYFQNEAQLEKSRLLSDRFSAERPKGSFSTLEIQRTEQGDSAMYLCASSLARDKYFGAGTRLSVL.

In DNA form, the CDR3 reads TGCAGCGTTCGGACAGGGGGTAGTTCCTACGAGCAGTACTTC. This codes for CSVRTGGSSYEQYF. The gene calls are TRBV29-1 and TRBJ2-7, with 10 bases identical to TRBD1. Germline CDR1 SQVTM, CDR2 ANQGSEA. Losses at the gene ends were 5 bases for V and 1 base for J; bases not matched to a gene: 5. CDR3 size: 14 residues.

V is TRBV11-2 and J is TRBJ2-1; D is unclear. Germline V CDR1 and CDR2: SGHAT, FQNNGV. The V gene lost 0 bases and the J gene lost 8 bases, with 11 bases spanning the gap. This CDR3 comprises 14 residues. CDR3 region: CASSLDKLPDEQFF. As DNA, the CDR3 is TGTGCCAGCAGCTTAGATAAGCTTCCCGATGAGCAGTTCTTC.

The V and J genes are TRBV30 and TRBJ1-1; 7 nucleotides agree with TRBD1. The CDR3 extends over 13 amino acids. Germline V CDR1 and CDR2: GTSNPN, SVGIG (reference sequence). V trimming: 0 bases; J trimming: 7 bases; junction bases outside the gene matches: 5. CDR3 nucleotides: TGTGCCTGGAGTGTAGGTAGGGGGCGTGAAGCTTTCTTT. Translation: CAWSVGRGREAFF.

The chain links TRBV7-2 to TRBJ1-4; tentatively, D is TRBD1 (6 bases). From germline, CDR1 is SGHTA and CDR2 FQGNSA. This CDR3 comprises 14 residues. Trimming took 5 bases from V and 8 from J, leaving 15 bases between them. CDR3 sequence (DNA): TGTGCCAGCAGCCCTGGACAGTCTAGGGAAAAACTGTTTTTT. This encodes CASSPGQSREKLFF.

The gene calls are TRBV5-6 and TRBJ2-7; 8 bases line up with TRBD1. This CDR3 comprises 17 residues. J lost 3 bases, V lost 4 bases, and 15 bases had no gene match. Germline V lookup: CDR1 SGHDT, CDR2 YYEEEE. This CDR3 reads CASSKGQGYLGYYEQYF. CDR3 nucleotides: TGTGCCAGCAGCAAAGGACAGGGCTATTTGGGATACTACGAGCAGTACTTC. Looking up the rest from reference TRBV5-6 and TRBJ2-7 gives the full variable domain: DAGVTQSPTHLIKTRGQQVTLRCSPKSGHDTVSWYQQALGQGPQFIFQYYEEEERQRGNFPDRFSGHQFPNYSSELNVNALLLGDSALYLCASSKGQGYLGYYEQYFGPGTRLTVT.

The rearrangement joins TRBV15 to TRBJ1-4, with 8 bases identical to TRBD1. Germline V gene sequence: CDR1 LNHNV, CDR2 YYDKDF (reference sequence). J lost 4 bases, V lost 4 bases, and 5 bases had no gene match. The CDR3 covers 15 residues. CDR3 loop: CATSTSGQGNEKLFF. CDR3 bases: TGTGCCACCAGCACCTCTGGACAGGGTAATGAAAAACTGTTTTTT. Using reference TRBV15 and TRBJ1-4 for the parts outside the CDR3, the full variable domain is DAMVIQNPRYQVTQFGKPVTLSCSQTLNHNVMYWYQQKSSQAPKLLFHYYDKDFNNEADTPDNFQSRRPNTSFCFLDIRSPGLGDTAMYLCATSTSGQGNEKLFFGSGTQLSVL.

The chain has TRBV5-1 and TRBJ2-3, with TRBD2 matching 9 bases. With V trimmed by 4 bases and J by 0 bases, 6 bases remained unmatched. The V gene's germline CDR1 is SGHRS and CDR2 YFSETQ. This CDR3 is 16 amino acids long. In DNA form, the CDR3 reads TGCGCCAGCAGCCGGACTAGCGCTTCTAGCACAGATACGCAGTATTTT. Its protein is CASSRTSASSTDTQYF. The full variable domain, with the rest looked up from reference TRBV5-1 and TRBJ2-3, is KAGVTQTPRYLIKTRGQQVTLSCSPISGHRSVSWYQQTPGQGLQFLFEYFSETQRNKGNFPGRFSGRQFSNSRSEMNVSTLELGDSALYLCASSRTSASSTDTQYFGPGTRLTVL.

The chain's CDR3 is CASSYITAGNTIYF. As DNA, the CDR3 is TGTGCCAGCAGTTACATAACGGCTGGAAACACCATATATTTT. The V and J genes are TRBV6-6 and TRBJ1-3; D is ambiguous. V dropped 2 bases and J dropped 2 bases, with 7 bases sitting between them. CDR3 length equals 14 residues. Germline V CDR1 and CDR2: MNHNY, SVGAGI (reference sequence).